In this sample, the clone carrying this T cell receptor beta chain turned up a few times. The CDR3 spans 13 residues. After removal of 8 bases from V and 10 bases from J, the junction contained 11 bases not matched to a gene. In germline, CDR1 is MNHEY, CDR2 SVGAGI. In the source study's methods: Reference gene primer amplification gave estimated nucleated cell counts. Using immunoSEQ multiplex PCR, the repertoire was profiled, and TCRdb retains in-frame clones only, with some absent. The V and J calls and clone size are taken from that table; D and trimming were inferred from the DNA. This table has about 330,000 clones, approximately 87% appearing once. The sample originates from a study of blood T cell repertoires in COVID-19. Study-wide context: Researchers got acute and convalescent COVID-19 samples from the United States, Italy and Spain. Sample material is recorded as cDNA or gDNA derived from T cells, B-cell-depleted T cells, or PBMCs.

The V and J genes are TRBV6-5 and TRBJ2-1; 7 nucleotides agree with TRBD2. Sequencing was performed on peripheral blood. This clonotype was obtained from a woman between 45 and 60 years old with active or convalescent COVID-19. For the CDR3, the DNA is TGTGCCAGCCGGCGGGAGCGGGTGGGGGAGCAGTTCTTC. Protein sequence: CASRRERVGEQFF.